One sample yielded the 24 T cell receptor beta chains listed below, sequenced in a study of blood T cell repertoires in COVID-19. TCRdb keeps only in-frame clones here, not all; method: immunoSEQ multiplex PCR. In the table there are about 160,000 clones, about 80% of which are singletons. The sample comprised peripheral blood. Receptors originate from a man aged 65-85 years with acute or convalescent COVID-19.

This clone came up once. The V call is TRBV19, the J call TRBJ1-3; 8 bases are shared with TRBD1. From germline, CDR1 is LNHDA and CDR2 SQIVND (reference sequence). Trimming took 3 bases from V and 3 from J; bases not matched to a gene: 4. The CDR3 consists of 15 residues. Written as DNA, the CDR3 is TGTGCCAGTAGTATCAACAGGGGGAGTGGAAACACCATATATTTT. This codes for CASSINRGSGNTIYF.

The chain joins TRBV5-1 to TRBJ2-1, with 9 bases that match TRBD2. V trimming: 0 bases; J trimming: 0 bases; junction bases outside the gene matches: 7. Germline V gene lookup returns CDR1 SGHRS and CDR2 YFSETQ. This CDR3 region has 18 residues. This CDR3 reads CASSLVGGRGSSYNEQFF. CDR3 bases: TGCGCCAGCAGCTTGGTGGGCGGGAGGGGAAGCTCCTACAATGAGCAGTTCTTC.

J is TRBJ2-1 and V is TRBV5-1; maybe TRBD1 (5 bases). The CDR3 totals 14 residues. Germline loops: CDR1 SGHRS, CDR2 YFSETQ. Trimming removed 3 bases from V and 8 bases from J, with 15 bases in between. CDR3 sequence: CASSSYLQGDEQFF. CDR3 DNA sequence: TGCGCCAGCAGCTCATACCTTCAGGGCGATGAGCAGTTCTTC.

The genes are TRBV6-5 and TRBJ1-1; no reliable D call. The germline gives CDR1 MNHEY, CDR2 SVGAGI. The CDR3 sequence is 12 residues long. V lost 7 bases and J 5 bases, leaving 11 bases between the germline ends. The CDR3 reads CASTKGGTEAFF. The CDR3 DNA is TGTGCCAGCACCAAAGGCGGGACTGAAGCTTTCTTT.

The rearrangement joins TRBV7-2 to TRBJ2-3, with D tentatively TRBD2 (5 bases). Trimming removed 3 bases from V and 3 bases from J, with 13 bases in between. The CDR3 sequence is 15 residues long. The V gene's germline CDR1 is SGHTA and CDR2 FQGNSA. CDR3 sequence reads: CASSFAPGFTDTQYF. CDR3 DNA sequence: TGTGCCAGCAGCTTTGCACCGGGGTTTACAGATACGCAGTATTTT.

This sequence joins TRBV19 and TRBJ1-5; no definite D call. Germline CDR1 is LNHDA and CDR2 is SQIVND (reference sequence). Trimming removed 4 bases at V and 2 bases at J, with 12 bases between. The CDR3 has 15 amino acids. The CDR3 protein is CASSRAGYGNQPQHF. The CDR3 nucleotides are TGTGCCAGTAGTAGGGCGGGTTACGGCAATCAGCCCCAGCATTTT.

The chain recombines TRBV10-1 with TRBJ2-3; 9 bases fit TRBD1. Germline CDR1 reads WNHNN; CDR2 reads SYGVQD (reference sequence). With V trimmed by 3 bases and J by 4 bases, 8 bases remained unmatched. The CDR3 is made up of 16 amino acids. CDR3 protein: CASSDSGQGSADTQYF. CDR3 in DNA: TGCGCCAGCAGTGATTCGGGACAGGGTTCGGCAGATACGCAGTATTTT.

The V and J genes are TRBV7-6 and TRBJ2-1; 16 bases align to TRBD2. V lost 1 base to trimming and J lost 3 bases; unmatched junction nucleotides: 3. The germline V gene has CDR1 SGHVS and CDR2 FNYEAQ. The CDR3 consists of 18 residues. As DNA, the CDR3 is TGTGCCAGCAGCTTAGAAGGGACTAGCGGGAGGGTCTACAATGAGCAGTTCTTC. The encoded protein is CASSLEGTSGRVYNEQFF. The full variable domain, rest sourced from reference TRBV7-6 and TRBJ2-1, is GAGVSQSPRYKVTKRGQDVALRCDPISGHVSLYWYRQALGQGPEFLTYFNYEAQQDKSGLPNDRFSAERPEGSISTLTIQRTEQRDSAMYRCASSLEGTSGRVYNEQFFGPGTRLTVL.

This sequence joins TRBV28 and TRBJ1-4; tentatively, D is TRBD1 (6 bases). The CDR3 is made up of 15 amino acids. V lost 4 bases and J lost 0, with 9 bases in between. Germline-derived CDR1 and CDR2 are MDHEN and SYDVKM. The CDR3 DNA sequence: TGTGCCAGCAGTTGGACAGCCGCAACTAATGAAAAACTGTTTTTT. As protein: CASSWTAATNEKLFF. Full variable domain (missing parts from reference TRBV28 and TRBJ1-4): DVKVTQSSRYLVKRTGEKVFLECVQDMDHENMFWYRQDPGLGLRLIYFSYDVKMKEKGDIPEGYSVSREKKERFSLILESASTNQTSMYLCASSWTAATNEKLFFGSGTQLSVL.

Only a few counts were recorded for this clone. This chain links TRBV28 with TRBJ2-1; 12 positions match TRBD1. The J segment lost 9 bases and the V segment lost 5 bases, leaving 5 bases of the junction unmatched. Germline values: CDR1 MDHEN, CDR2 SYDVKM. The CDR3 extends over 14 amino acids. The CDR3 nucleotides are TGTGCCAGCAGTAGGGGGACAGGGGGCTTTGAGCAGTTCTTC. Protein product: CASSRGTGGFEQFF.

The V gene is TRBV19, the J gene TRBJ2-5; 13 bases are shared with TRBD2. The germline V gene encodes CDR1 LNHDA and CDR2 SQIVND (reference sequence). J lost 5 bases, V lost 6 bases, and 6 bases had no gene match. This CDR3 contains 15 residues. The CDR3 bases are TGTGCCAGTAGACGGACTAGCGGGAGTATGGAGACCCAGTACTTC. Protein product: CASRRTSGSMETQYF.

The chain couples TRBV5-4 to TRBJ2-5; D is undetermined. The CDR3 has 13 residues. Germline CDR1 is SGHNT and CDR2 is YYREEE (reference sequence). Trimming stripped 1 base from V and 5 bases from J, with 9 bases between. The CDR3 is CASSLQGAETQYF. The DNA of the CDR3 is TGTGCCAGCAGCTTGCAAGGAGCGGAGACCCAGTACTTC.

The chain has TRBV6-5 and TRBJ1-6, with a weak D call TRBD1 (6 bases). The CDR3 sequence is 16 residues long. From germline, CDR1 is MNHEY and CDR2 SVGAGI. Trimming removed 0 bases from V and 5 bases from J, with 11 bases in between. The CDR3 DNA is TGTGCCAGCAGTTACTCCGGGACACCTAATAATTCACCCCTCCACTTT. It translates to CASSYSGTPNNSPLHF.

The chain joins TRBV12-3 or TRBV12-4 to TRBJ2-1; 8 bases line up with TRBD1. This CDR3 region has 13 residues. V dropped 5 bases and J dropped 12; count of bases not matched to a gene: 9. The CDR3 loop is CASSGSDRGWQFF. CDR3 DNA: TGTGCCAGCAGTGGGTCCGACAGGGGATGGCAGTTCTTC.

This chain links TRBV9 with TRBJ1-6; D unresolved. CDR1 SGDLS and CDR2 YYNGEE come from the germline V gene. The CDR3 length is 15 residues. Trimming took off 1 base at V and 5 bases at J, with 10 bases between the two ends. In DNA form, the CDR3 reads TGTGCCAGCAGCGTATTTCCCGGAGATAATTCACCCCTCCACTTT. Translated: CASSVFPGDNSPLHF.

This clone was observed a few times. V is TRBV7-3 and J is TRBJ2-2; TRBD1 matches 7 bases. The junction had 6 bases not matched to a gene; V was cut back by 5 bases and J by 6 bases. CDR3 length: 14 amino acids. CDR1 SGHTA and CDR2 FQGTGA come from the germline V gene. The CDR3 DNA is TGTGCCAGCAGCCCTGAGGGACAGTCCGGGGAGCTGTTTTTT. Encoded protein: CASSPEGQSGELFF. Filled out from reference TRBV7-3 and TRBJ2-2, the complete variable domain reads GAGVSQTPSNKVTEKGKYVELRCDPISGHTALYWYRQSLGQGPEFLIYFQGTGAADDSGLPNDRFFAVRPEGSVSTLKIQRTERGDSAVYLCASSPEGQSGELFFGEGSRLTVL.

CDR3 nucleotides: TGCAGTGCTAGTATGGGACAGCAGCAGCCCCAGCATTTT. This codes for CSASMGQQQPQHF. The chain employs TRBV20-1 and TRBJ1-5, with 7 nucleotides matching TRBD1. The CDR3 totals 13 residues. V lost 3 bases to trimming and J lost 7 bases; unmatched junction nucleotides: 6. The germline gives CDR1 DFQATT, CDR2 SNEGSKA (reference sequence).

This chain joins TRBV18 and TRBJ1-2, with 8 positions matching TRBD1. The germline gives CDR1 KGHSH, CDR2 LQKENI. With V trimmed by 1 base and J by 8 bases, 12 bases remained unmatched. This CDR3 has 16 residues. The CDR3 sequence is CASSPLGKTGVEGYTF. In DNA form, the CDR3 reads TGTGCCAGCTCACCACTGGGGAAGACAGGGGTCGAAGGCTACACCTTC.

This clone was detected a few times. CDR3 sequence: CASSHVQRPEQYF. In DNA, the CDR3 is TGTGCCAGCAGCCACGTCCAGCGACCCGAGCAGTACTTC. The V gene is TRBV11-1, the J gene TRBJ2-7; D is uncertain. The germline gives CDR1 SGHAT, CDR2 FQDESV (reference sequence). V was clipped by 5 bases and J by 6 bases, with 14 bases between them. This CDR3 contains 13 residues.

The chain employs TRBV4-2 and TRBJ2-7; TRBD1 aligns across 8 bases. V was pared by 1 base and J by 3 bases, with 8 bases of the junction left unmatched. The germline V gene has CDR1 LGHNA and CDR2 YNFKEQ. This CDR3 has 16 amino acids. CDR3 protein: CASSQGFQGADYEQYF. In nucleotides, the CDR3 is TGTGCCAGCAGCCAAGGGTTTCAGGGGGCTGACTACGAGCAGTACTTC.

This rearrangement joins TRBV24-1 to TRBJ2-7, with D possibly matching TRBD2 (5 bases). Germline loops: CDR1 KGHDR, CDR2 SFDVKD. Trimming took off 3 bases at V and 7 bases at J, with 18 bases between the two ends. This CDR3 comprises 15 residues. The CDR3 reads CATSDPGLISGEQYF. The CDR3, as DNA: TGTGCCACCAGTGATCCTGGACTCATCTCGGGGGAGCAGTACTTC.

The chain carries TRBV6-5 and TRBJ1-6; D is perhaps TRBD1 (5 bases). V was cut by 7 bases and J by 8 bases, with 15 bases left in between. The CDR3 length is 14 residues. From germline, CDR1 is MNHEY and CDR2 SVGAGI. The CDR3 nucleotides are TGTGCCAGCACACGGGGGGTCAGTTATTCACCCCTCCACTTT. It specifies CASTRGVSYSPLHF.

V is TRBV5-5 and J is TRBJ1-2, with TRBD1 matching over 7 bases. CDR3 length equals 15 residues. Germline trimming cut 4 bases from V and 8 bases from J; bases unmatched to any gene: 14. Germline values: CDR1 SGHKS, CDR2 YYEKEE (reference sequence). The CDR3 here is CASSPRTGERLGYTF. Here the CDR3 DNA reads TGTGCCAGCAGCCCCCGGACAGGAGAGAGGTTGGGCTACACCTTC.

This chain links TRBV9 with TRBJ2-1, with 8 positions matching TRBD1. The CDR3 loop spans 14 amino acids. V trimming: 4 bases; J trimming: 5 bases; junction bases outside the gene matches: 5. CDR1 and CDR2 (germline): SGDLS, YYNGEE. As DNA, the CDR3 is TGTGCCAGCAGCAAACAGGGGGTGAACAATGAGCAGTTCTTC. Amino acids: CASSKQGVNNEQFF. Full variable domain (outside the CDR3, taken from reference TRBV9 and TRBJ2-1): DSGVTQTPKHLITATGQRVTLRCSPRSGDLSVYWYQQSLDQGLQFLIQYYNGEERAKGNILERFSAQQFPDLHSELNLSSLELGDSALYFCASSKQGVNNEQFFGPGTRLTVL.